The next 9 T cell receptor beta chains were all read from a single sample in a study of blood T cell repertoires in COVID-19. The repertoire was sequenced with immunoSEQ multiplex PCR; TCRdb's copy has only in-frame clones and lacks some. The sample records 200,000 or so clones, approximately 84% being singletons. The sequencing sample was made of peripheral blood. Source of these receptors: a woman between 65 and 79 years old with active or convalescent COVID-19.

This clone was observed a few times. V usage is TRBV5-4 and J usage is TRBJ2-7; 7 bases align to TRBD1. Looked up from germline, CDR1 is SGHNT and CDR2 is YYREEE (reference sequence). The J segment lost 8 bases and the V segment lost 4 bases, leaving 6 bases of the junction unmatched. The CDR3 contains 12 residues. The CDR3 nucleotides read TGTGCCAGCAGCGGGACAGATTTTCAGCAGTACTTC. This translates into CASSGTDFQQYF.

This clone appeared once. This chain uses TRBV28 with TRBJ1-1; possible D gene TRBD1, 6 bases. The V end was cut by 7 bases, the J end by 7 bases, with 19 bases between. There are 14 residues in the CDR3. Germline V gene sequence: CDR1 MDHEN, CDR2 SYDVKM. The CDR3 loop is CASIPRGGRVEAFF. The CDR3 DNA is TGTGCCAGCATACCAAGGGGGGGGCGGGTTGAAGCTTTCTTT. The whole variable domain, filled in from reference TRBV28 and TRBJ1-1, reads DVKVTQSSRYLVKRTGEKVFLECVQDMDHENMFWYRQDPGLGLRLIYFSYDVKMKEKGDIPEGYSVSREKKERFSLILESASTNQTSMYLCASIPRGGRVEAFFGQGTRLTVV.

The chain uses TRBV19 and TRBJ1-2; D is possibly TRBD1 (5 bases). Trimming removed 6 bases from V and 2 bases from J, with 13 bases in between. The germline V gene has CDR1 LNHDA and CDR2 SQIVND (reference sequence). CDR3 length equals 14 residues. Here the CDR3 reads CASSTRVSNYGYTF. For the CDR3, the DNA is TGTGCCAGTAGCACCAGGGTCTCGAACTATGGCTACACCTTC.

CDR3 coding DNA: TGTGCCATCAGTGAGCGGGGGACTAGCGGCTACGAGCAGTACTTC. It translates to CAISERGTSGYEQYF. The rearrangement joins TRBV10-3 to TRBJ2-7; 11 bases align to TRBD2. J lost 3 bases, V lost 2 bases, and 3 bases had no gene match. The germline gives CDR1 ENHRY, CDR2 SYGVKD. This CDR3 is built from 15 residues.

V usage is TRBV2 and J usage is TRBJ2-7; 7 positions match TRBD1. Germline V CDR1 and CDR2: SNHLY, FYNNEI. J lost 2 bases, V lost 6 bases, and 7 bases had no gene match. This CDR3 comprises 14 residues. The CDR3 sequence: CASSRQGPAYEQYF. CDR3 DNA sequence: TGTGCCAGCAGCAGACAGGGTCCGGCCTACGAGCAGTACTTC. Full variable domain (rest looked up from reference TRBV2 and TRBJ2-7): EPEVTQTPSHQVTQMGQEVILRCVPISNHLYFYWYRQILGQKVEFLVSFYNNEISEKSEIFDDQFSVERPDGSNFTLKIRSTKLEDSAMYFCASSRQGPAYEQYFGPGTRLTVT.

The chain recombines TRBV12-3 or TRBV12-4 with TRBJ2-3, with a possible D match to TRBD2 (6 bases). V lost 0 bases and J 8 bases, leaving 6 bases between the germline ends. CDR3 length: 12 residues. CDR3 sequence (DNA): TGTGCCAGCAGTTTAGCGGGAGGTACGCAGTATTTT. Translated, it gives CASSLAGGTQYF.

The chain links TRBV10-3 to TRBJ2-5; 12 positions match TRBD1. J gave up 5 bases and V 10 bases, and 8 bases lay outside the gene matches. CDR3 length: 14 residues. The germline V gene has CDR1 ENHRY and CDR2 SYGVKD. The CDR3 DNA reads as TGTGCCACAGGGGACAGGGGGCAGATGGAGACCCAGTACTTC. Protein sequence: CATGDRGQMETQYF.

This clone has only a few counts. The gene calls are TRBV28 and TRBJ1-5, with no clear D. The germline V and J ends were trimmed by 9 bases and 4 bases, with 10 bases remaining between them. This CDR3 has 12 residues. Germline V lookup: CDR1 MDHEN, CDR2 SYDVKM. The CDR3 reads CASRSGNQPQHF. CDR3 nucleotides: TGTGCCAGTCGATCGGGGAATCAGCCCCAGCATTTT.

The genes are TRBV3-1 (or the pseudogene TRBV3-2) and TRBJ2-5; 10 positions agree with TRBD2. The germline V gene encodes CDR1 LGHDT and CDR2 YNNKEL (reference sequence). The J segment lost 9 bases and the V segment lost 6 bases, leaving 10 bases of the junction unmatched. CDR3 length: 14 amino acids. The CDR3 region has the DNA TGTGCCAGCAGAGCGGGAGGGAGTCGTGGGGCCCAGTACTTC. Its translation: CASRAGGSRGAQYF.